A few counts support the clone carrying this T cell receptor beta chain. Its target is not known. During construction of the library, unique molecular identifiers were attached to individual cDNA molecules for quantitative, reproducible TCR counting. One entry per CDR3 protein results from TCRdb running MiXCR on the 5' RACE reads. The sample records 81,000 or so distinct CDR3 sequences, approximately 8% being singletons. Someone pulled total RNA out of unfractionated whole blood. This entry comes from a study of human T cells and chemical hapten exposure. Study observations and caveats: There was no change with DPC sensitization in TCRs above 1 in 1000 frequency.

CDR1 and CDR2 from the germline V gene are LNHDA and SQIVND (reference sequence). After removal of 7 bases from V and 6 bases from J, the junction contained 2 bases not matched to a gene. CDR3 length: 12 residues. This clonotype originated in a male donor in good health. The chain carries TRBV19 and TRBJ1-5, with 8 bases that match TRBD1. CDR3 sequence reads: CASKQGVQPQHF. The CDR3 coding sequence is TGTGCCAGTAAACAGGGGGTTCAGCCCCAGCATTTT.